This T cell receptor beta chain was documented in a study of shared clonotypes between healthy human individuals. Notes on this clone: Its specificity is unknown.

TCRdb keeps only in-frame clones here, not all; method: immunoSEQ multiplex PCR. The table has millions of clones, roughly 93% seen once. The study, taken as a whole, reports: It was expected that sequencing depth would affect clonotype sharing among donors.

Donors had no recently reported acute infections or vaccinations and were HIV-negative. Germline values: CDR1 SGHRS, CDR2 YFSETQ. V was shortened by 4 bases and J by 2 bases, with 15 bases between the two germline ends. This CDR3 comprises 15 residues. Sequencing input: naive CD4+ T cells from PBMCs. Subset defined: CD45RA+ positively selected. The receptor was derived from a man aged 18 to 29 in good health. Some clones in this sample may be carry-over from other donors' samples. The chain is built from TRBV5-1 and TRBJ2-5; either TRBD1 or TRBD2 may fit D (5 bases each). The CDR3 nucleotides are TGCGCCAGCAGCGTATCCGGGACCTTTCAAGAGACCCAGTACTTC. Amino acids: CASSVSGTFQETQYF.